The 19 T cell receptor beta chains in this list originate from one sample, sequenced in a study of blood T cell repertoires in COVID-19. TCRdb's table, derived via immunoSEQ multiplex PCR, lists solely in-frame clones and lacks some. The sample has approximately 110,000 clones, more than 80% seen once; the top ten hold around 3%. The specimen was peripheral blood. The origin of the receptors is a woman at least 80 years old with COVID-19, enrolled during active disease.

The rearrangement links TRBV14 to TRBJ1-1; D unclear. V was clipped by 1 base and J by 5 bases, with 8 bases between them. The CDR3 runs 13 residues. The V gene's germline CDR1 is SGHDN and CDR2 FVKESK. The DNA of the CDR3 is TGTGCCAGCAGCCAAGGAACGGGTACTGAAGCTTTCTTT. Amino acids: CASSQGTGTEAFF.

The gene calls are TRBV5-4 and TRBJ2-7, with TRBD2 as a possible D gene (7 bases). The CDR3 has 16 residues. From germline, CDR1 is SGHNT and CDR2 YYREEE (reference sequence). Trimming cost V 0 bases and J 0 bases, with 13 bases left between them. CDR3 DNA sequence: TGTGCCAGCAGCTTGGATGGCGGGGGCGTCTCCTACGAGCAGTACTTC. This gives the protein CASSLDGGGVSYEQYF. Full variable domain (remainder filled in from reference TRBV5-4 and TRBJ2-7): ETGVTQSPTHLIKTRGQQVTLRCSSQSGHNTVSWYQQALGQGPQFIFQYYREEENGRGNFPPRFSGLQFPNYSSELNVNALELDDSALYLCASSLDGGGVSYEQYFGPGTRLTVT.

This sequence joins TRBV27 and TRBJ2-7, with D hard to call. This CDR3 is 11 amino acids long. The V gene lost 6 bases and the J gene lost 3 bases, with 6 bases spanning the gap. Germline V lookup: CDR1 MNHEY, CDR2 SMNVEV (reference sequence). CDR3 in DNA: TGTGCCAGCAGACTTATCTACGAGCAGTACTTC. Protein product: CASRLIYEQYF.

This clone showed up just a few times. The chain combines TRBV7-2 with TRBJ2-7; 10 bases are a match to TRBD1. The CDR3 runs to 15 residues. CDR1 SGHTA and CDR2 FQGNSA come from the germline V gene. V trimming: 5 bases; J trimming: 0 bases; junction bases outside the gene matches: 4. CDR3 loop: CASSPRTGGSYEQYF. CDR3 coding DNA: TGTGCCAGCAGCCCCCGGACAGGGGGCTCCTACGAGCAGTACTTC.

The chain uses TRBV24-1 and TRBJ2-3; D is uncertain. Trimming shortened V by 4 bases and J by 4 bases, and 23 bases separated the two germline ends. CDR1 and CDR2 from the germline V gene are KGHDR and SFDVKD. This CDR3 comprises 18 residues. CDR3 DNA sequence: TGTGCCACCAGTGACTACACAAGCCTAGGTAGTTCGGCAGATACGCAGTATTTT. Residues: CATSDYTSLGSSADTQYF.

Written as DNA, the CDR3 is TGTGCCAGCGGGAGAGCTAGGTGGGAGACCCAGTACTTC. This encodes CASGRARWETQYF. This chain links TRBV6-5 with TRBJ2-5, with D tentatively TRBD2 (5 bases). Trimming cost V 8 bases and J 5 bases, with 15 bases left between them. Germline CDR1 reads MNHEY; CDR2 reads SVGAGI. This CDR3 has 13 amino acids.

The gene calls are TRBV18 and TRBJ1-4; a weak D match, TRBD1 (6 bases). This CDR3 spans 15 amino acids. Germline V lookup: CDR1 KGHSH, CDR2 LQKENI. The germline V and J ends were trimmed by 0 bases and 8 bases, with 13 bases remaining between them. CDR3: CASSPPSGRGEKLFF. The DNA of the CDR3 is TGTGCCAGCTCACCACCGTCGGGGAGGGGGGAAAAACTGTTTTTT. Together with reference TRBV18 and TRBJ1-4, the CDR3 gives the full variable domain: NAGVMQNPRHLVRRRGQEARLRCSPMKGHSHVYWYRQLPEEGLKFMVYLQKENIIDESGMPKERFSAEFPKEGPSILRIQQVVRGDSAAYFCASSPPSGRGEKLFFGSGTQLSVL.

The table lists this clone with a few counts. The rearrangement joins TRBV5-5 to TRBJ2-7; D gene unclear. The CDR3 is 12 residues long. Germline CDR1 SGHKS, CDR2 YYEKEE (reference sequence). Trimming removed 0 bases at V and 4 bases at J, with 5 bases between. The CDR3 loop is CASSLVGYEQYF. In DNA, the CDR3 is TGTGCCAGCAGCTTGGTCGGGTACGAGCAGTACTTC.

The chain carries TRBV5-6 and TRBJ2-5; maybe TRBD1 (5 bases). V shed 4 bases and J shed 4 bases, with 17 bases lying between them. Germline values: CDR1 SGHDT, CDR2 YYEEEE. This CDR3 comprises 15 residues. The CDR3 coding sequence is TGTGCCAGCAGCAATGCAGGGTTAAAGGGAGAGACCCAGTACTTC. It codes for CASSNAGLKGETQYF.

The CDR3 here is CASSLGPTGTQYF. The CDR3 DNA reads as TGTGCCAGCAGCTTAGGGCCGACAGGGACGCAGTATTTT. The V call is TRBV11-3, the J call TRBJ2-3; 7 bases line up with TRBD1. There are 13 residues in the CDR3. Germline values: CDR1 SGHNT, CDR2 YENEEA. V gave up 1 base and J gave up 9 bases; unmatched junction bases: 4.

V and J are TRBV28 and TRBJ1-1, with D perhaps matching TRBD1 (6 bases). CDR3 size: 12 residues. CDR1 is MDHEN, CDR2 SYDVKM, per germline. V was pared by 8 bases and J by 7 bases, with 14 bases between. The CDR3 here is CASGAGVGEAFF. The DNA for the CDR3 is TGTGCCAGCGGAGCAGGGGTTGGTGAAGCTTTCTTT.

The chain carries TRBV27 and TRBJ2-5; 7 bases fit TRBD1. The CDR3 is 16 residues long. Unmatched junction bases numbered 7, after V lost 2 bases and J lost 1 base. Germline CDR1 reads MNHEY; CDR2 reads SMNVEV (reference sequence). CDR3 amino acids: CASSLRGQSIQETQYF. The CDR3 coding sequence is TGTGCCAGCAGTTTAAGGGGACAGAGTATCCAAGAGACCCAGTACTTC.

J is TRBJ1-3 and V is TRBV6-5; D call uncertain. Germline assignment: CDR1 MNHEY and CDR2 SVGAGI. CDR3 size: 12 residues. V gave up 8 bases and J gave up 4 bases, with 9 bases separating them. The CDR3 DNA follows: TGTGCCAGCGCAACAGCCGGAAACACCATATATTTT. Its protein is CASATAGNTIYF.

This clone was seen only once. The chain joins TRBV5-1 to TRBJ2-2; 7 nucleotides agree with TRBD2. Trimming at V came to 2 bases and at J to 3 bases, leaving 7 bases not matched to a gene. Germline CDR1 reads SGHRS; CDR2 reads YFSETQ. CDR3 size: 16 residues. Here the CDR3 DNA reads TGCGCCAGCAGCTTTGCGGGACGGGGGGACACCGGGGAGCTGTTTTTT. Amino acid sequence: CASSFAGRGDTGELFF.

This clone has only a few counts. V gene TRBV4-2 combines with J gene TRBJ2-4; the match to TRBD2 covers 10 bases. CDR1 and CDR2 from the germline V gene are LGHNA and YNFKEQ. V shed 5 bases, J shed 3 bases, and the junction held 7 bases outside the gene matches. The CDR3 spans 16 residues. The DNA of the CDR3 is TGTGCCAGCAGCTTCGCTAGCGGGAGTGGCAAAAACATTCAGTACTTC. Translation: CASSFASGSGKNIQYF.

This chain uses TRBV5-1 with TRBJ2-1; TRBD2 agrees at 10 bases. CDR3 length: 16 amino acids. V dropped 3 bases and J dropped 1; count of bases not matched to a gene: 4. From germline, CDR1 is SGHRS and CDR2 YFSETQ. In nucleotides, the CDR3 is TGCGCCAGCAGCTGGAGCGGGAGGGGGTCCTACAATGAGCAGTTCTTC. Translation: CASSWSGRGSYNEQFF.

The chain has TRBV4-3 and TRBJ1-2, with 7 bases fitting TRBD1. The germline V gene encodes CDR1 LGHNA and CDR2 YSLEER. V dropped 2 bases and J dropped 8; count of bases not matched to a gene: 5. This CDR3 contains 13 residues. The CDR3 bases are TGCGCCAGCAGCCAAACGACAGGGACGGGCTACACCTTC. It specifies CASSQTTGTGYTF.

The chain uses TRBV9 and TRBJ1-4; TRBD1 matches at 10 bases. The trim removed 3 bases at V and 10 bases at J, leaving 9 bases unmatched. CDR3 size: 15 residues. Germline V gene lookup returns CDR1 SGDLS and CDR2 YYNGEE. In DNA, the CDR3 is TGTGCCAGCAGCGCGACCGGGACAGGGGCTGGAAAACTGTTTTTT. It encodes CASSATGTGAGKLFF. The complete variable domain, with remaining parts taken from reference TRBV9 and TRBJ1-4, reads DSGVTQTPKHLITATGQRVTLRCSPRSGDLSVYWYQQSLDQGLQFLIQYYNGEERAKGNILERFSAQQFPDLHSELNLSSLELGDSALYFCASSATGTGAGKLFFGSGTQLSVL.

The V call is TRBV9, the J call TRBJ1-3; D gene uncertain. Germline V CDR1 and CDR2: SGDLS, YYNGEE. The CDR3 sequence is 16 residues long. Trimming removed 5 bases from V and 0 bases from J, with 15 bases in between. CDR3 protein: CASSPRELYSGNTIYF. The DNA of the CDR3 is TGTGCCAGCAGTCCACGGGAACTCTACTCTGGAAACACCATATATTTT.